The clone carrying this T cell receptor beta chain has a handful of counts. The antigen is unknown. This sample was included in a study of blood T cells in healthy people across ages. General study points: Age advanced and TCR beta diversity per million T cells fell, roughly linearly.

From germline, CDR1 is MGHRA and CDR2 YSYEKL. V was clipped by 1 base and J by 0 bases; unmatched bases: 3. CDR3 length: 17 residues. For the second PCR, which ran for about 6 to 11 cycles, a sample-barcoded 5' primer and a J-beta primer mix were used. Each CDR3 protein gets one entry after TCRdb re-called the 5' RACE reads with MiXCR. The data contain about 1.4 million distinct CDR3 sequences, almost 60% of them seen just once; the ten biggest clones take up 5% to 7%. Specimen: blood. This receptor was taken from a man in his late teens or twenties in good health. This sequence joins TRBV4-1 and TRBJ2-7; 13 bases fit TRBD2. CDR3 coding DNA: TGCGCCAGCAGCCAAGGGACTAGCGGGAGAAGCTCCTACGAGCAGTACTTC. This sequence encodes CASSQGTSGRSSYEQYF.